What follows are 13 T cell receptor beta chains derived from one specimen sequenced in a study of blood T cell repertoires in COVID-19. Libraries were prepared by immunoSEQ multiplex PCR; TCRdb keeps only in-frame clonotypes and omits some of them. The sample has approximately 300,000 clones; roughly 85% are singletons. Sequenced material: PBMCs or T cells enriched from blood (not recorded which). Receptors were obtained from a woman in her twenties or thirties who had been exposed to COVID-19.

The genes are TRBV5-1 and TRBJ2-7; 7 bases fit TRBD1. The CDR3 runs 14 residues. With V trimmed by 4 bases and J by 0 bases, 4 bases remained unmatched. The germline V gene has CDR1 SGHRS and CDR2 YFSETQ. CDR3 sequence: CASSVGQSSYEQYF. CDR3 nucleotides: TGCGCCAGCAGCGTGGGACAGAGCTCCTACGAGCAGTACTTC.

The chain joins TRBV28 to TRBJ2-7, with D maybe TRBD2 (5 bases). The CDR3 is made up of 13 amino acids. Trimming stripped 2 bases from V and 5 bases from J, with 10 bases between. The germline V gene encodes CDR1 MDHEN and CDR2 SYDVKM. The CDR3 nucleotides are TGTGCCAGCAGTTTAGTTCGAGGGCACGAGCAGTACTTC. It translates to CASSLVRGHEQYF.

The chain uses TRBV4-1 and TRBJ1-4; D is unclear. V lost 2 bases, J lost 1 base, and 14 bases lay in between. This CDR3 spans 17 amino acids. Germline lookup yields CDR1 MGHRA and CDR2 YSYEKL. CDR3 amino acids: CASSQIASKRTNEKLFF. The CDR3 DNA is TGCGCCAGCAGCCAAATTGCGTCCAAAAGAACTAATGAAAAACTGTTTTTT.

V gene TRBV28 combines with J gene TRBJ2-3; 9 bases agree with TRBD2. Trimming at V came to 3 bases and at J to 0 bases, leaving 7 bases not matched to a gene. Germline CDR1 reads MDHEN; CDR2 reads SYDVKM. The CDR3 runs to 17 residues. As DNA, the CDR3 is TGTGCCAGCAGTTTGGGGGCGGGAGGGACTAGCACAGATACGCAGTATTTT. Protein product: CASSLGAGGTSTDTQYF.

CDR3: CASSSREIGPQHF. Written as DNA, the CDR3 is TGTGCCAGCAGTTCCCGAGAGATCGGGCCCCAGCATTTT. V gene TRBV28 combines with J gene TRBJ1-5; D is ambiguous. V lost 4 bases, J lost 9 bases, and 13 bases lay in between. The CDR3 is 13 amino acids. The germline CDR1 and CDR2 sequences are MDHEN and SYDVKM.

The rearrangement links TRBV7-2 to TRBJ1-1; D not certain. This CDR3 has 13 residues. Trimming took off 4 bases at V and 1 base at J, with 7 bases between the two ends. Germline assignment: CDR1 SGHTA and CDR2 FQGNSA. In DNA form, the CDR3 reads TGTGCCAGCAGCTACCGGTGGAACACTGAAGCTTTCTTT. Its translation: CASSYRWNTEAFF.

This chain uses TRBV19 with TRBJ2-7, with 8 bases fitting TRBD1. CDR3 length: 14 residues. V lost 7 bases and J lost 3; bases outside the gene matches: 8. The germline V gene has CDR1 LNHDA and CDR2 SQIVND (reference sequence). This CDR3 is CASKPRTGNYEQYF. CDR3 nucleotides: TGTGCCAGTAAACCTCGGACAGGGAACTACGAGCAGTACTTC.

The chain is built from TRBV4-3 and TRBJ1-3; the D is unclear. Per germline, CDR1 LGHNA and CDR2 YSLEER. The CDR3 contains 13 residues. Trimming cost V 4 bases and J 4 bases, with 8 bases left between them. The CDR3: CASSPRSGNTIYF. The CDR3 DNA sequence: TGCGCCAGCAGCCCCCGAAGCGGAAACACCATATATTTT.

This clone was observed a single time. The gene calls are TRBV9 and TRBJ2-1, with 8 bases aligning to TRBD2. Germline CDR1 and CDR2: SGDLS and YYNGEE. With V trimmed by 4 bases and J by 4 bases, 7 bases remained unmatched. This CDR3 spans 15 amino acids. CDR3 sequence (DNA): TGTGCCAGCAGCCCTACCAAGCGGGGGTACAATGAGCAGTTCTTC. Its protein is CASSPTKRGYNEQFF.

The V and J genes are TRBV28 and TRBJ1-2, with a weak D call TRBD1 (6 bases). Germline V gene sequence: CDR1 MDHEN, CDR2 SYDVKM. This CDR3 has 13 amino acids. V lost 5 bases, J lost 4 bases, and 11 bases lay in between. In DNA, the CDR3 is TGTGCCAGCAGTCCAACAGGGCGCTATGGCTACACCTTC. The encoded protein is CASSPTGRYGYTF.

The chain uses TRBV5-1 and TRBJ2-7; D is possibly TRBD1 (6 bases). This CDR3 comprises 16 residues. From germline, CDR1 is SGHRS and CDR2 YFSETQ. V was clipped by 4 bases and J by 3 bases, with 20 bases between them. The CDR3 protein is CASSNIRTAEIYEQYF. DNA for the CDR3: TGCGCCAGCAGCAATATTAGGACAGCAGAGATCTACGAGCAGTACTTC.

The chain joins TRBV12-3 or TRBV12-4 to TRBJ1-2; the match to TRBD1 covers 7 bases. Trimming removed 6 bases from V and 2 bases from J; junction bases left unmatched: 3. The CDR3 consists of 13 residues. CDR3 amino acids: CASRLQGNYGYTF. In DNA form, the CDR3 reads TGTGCCAGCAGATTACAGGGGAACTATGGCTACACCTTC.

The genes are TRBV6-6 and TRBJ2-7, with D perhaps TRBD2 (6 bases). V shed 4 bases and J shed 2 bases, with 12 bases lying between them. The V gene's germline CDR1 is MNHNY and CDR2 SVGAGI (reference sequence). The CDR3 has 14 residues. DNA for the CDR3: TGTGCCAGCAGTTCAAACGGGGGTCCCTACGAGCAGTACTTC. Translated, it gives CASSSNGGPYEQYF.